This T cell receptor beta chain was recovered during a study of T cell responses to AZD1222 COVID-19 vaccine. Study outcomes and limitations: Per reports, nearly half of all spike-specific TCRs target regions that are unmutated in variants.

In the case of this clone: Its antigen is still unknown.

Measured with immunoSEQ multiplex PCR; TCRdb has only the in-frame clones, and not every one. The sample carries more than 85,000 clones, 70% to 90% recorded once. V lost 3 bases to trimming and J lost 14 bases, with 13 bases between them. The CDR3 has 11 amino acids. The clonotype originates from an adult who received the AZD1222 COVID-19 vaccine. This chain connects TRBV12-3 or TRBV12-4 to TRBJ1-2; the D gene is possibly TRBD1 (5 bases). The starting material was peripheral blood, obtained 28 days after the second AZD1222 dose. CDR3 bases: TGTGCCAGCAGTTTCCGGGGGGAGAGGACCTTC. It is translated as CASSFRGERTF.